What follows are 5 T cell receptor beta chains derived from one specimen sequenced in a study of blood T cell repertoires in COVID-19 (dated by TCRdb to about 2020). Library prep was done by the immunoSEQ multiplex PCR assay. TCRdb mirrors the immuneACCESS table, restricted to in-frame sequences. Some clones are absent from its copies; in checked studies, under half trace to an unresolved V gene, and the reason for the others is unknown. This sample is represented by roughly 250,000 clones; around 81% of them were singletons. The ten largest clones represent about 3.2% of the sample. Sequenced material: peripheral blood. The receptors shown here come from a woman in her sixties or seventies with active or convalescent COVID-19.

The rearrangement links TRBV19 to TRBJ2-7; 13 bases fit TRBD2. Trimming cost V 5 bases and J 3 bases; bases outside gene matches: 4. CDR1 is LNHDA, CDR2 SQIVND, per germline (reference sequence). CDR3 length: 15 amino acids. The CDR3 loop reads CASSPGLAGDYEQYF. The DNA of the CDR3 is TGTGCCAGTAGTCCCGGACTAGCGGGGGACTACGAGCAGTACTTC.

The J gene is TRBJ2-5, the V gene TRBV19, with 8 bases matching TRBD2. Unmatched junction bases numbered 10, after V lost 5 bases and J lost 5 bases. The CDR3 sequence is 15 residues long. Germline V gene lookup returns CDR1 LNHDA and CDR2 SQIVND (reference sequence). The CDR3 sequence is CASSVLPRGGETQYF. The CDR3 DNA sequence: TGTGCCAGTAGTGTTTTACCCCGGGGGGGGGAGACCCAGTACTTC.

This clone was counted a single time. The V call is TRBV5-1, the J call TRBJ2-3; D not resolved. V was pared by 2 bases and J by 1 base, with 8 bases between. The CDR3 has 14 residues. Germline values: CDR1 SGHRS, CDR2 YFSETQ. This chain's CDR3 is CASSFRLGTDTQYF. The CDR3 nucleotides read TGCGCCAGCAGCTTTCGACTGGGCACAGATACGCAGTATTTT.

The table lists this clone with a count of one. V usage is TRBV15 and J usage is TRBJ1-2; D is unclear. The V and J ends lost 0 bases and 0 bases respectively, with 5 bases between them. The length of the CDR3 is 14 residues. The germline V gene has CDR1 LNHNV and CDR2 YYDKDF (reference sequence). CDR3 DNA sequence: TGTGCCACCAGCAGAGAGTGGCCTAACTATGGCTACACCTTC. It specifies CATSREWPNYGYTF.

The V and J genes are TRBV7-6 and TRBJ1-4; 9 bases are a match to TRBD1. The junction had 1 base not matched to a gene; V was cut back by 1 base and J by 4 bases. Germline CDR1 is SGHVS and CDR2 is FNYEAQ. The CDR3 contains 15 residues. The CDR3 sequence is CASSLGTGVNEKLFF. CDR3 coding DNA: TGTGCCAGCAGCTTAGGGACAGGGGTTAATGAAAAACTGTTTTTT.